A selection of T cell receptor beta chains follows, all from one sample in a study of CD8 T cells in Susac syndrome. One entry per CDR3 protein, called by TCRdb with MiXCR from the immunoSEQ multiplex PCR reads. This table has about 190,000 distinct CDR3 sequences, approximately 94% appearing once. Sequencing was carried out using CD4+ T cells from PBMCs. These receptors were taken from a human donor with Susac syndrome. Both conserved end residues are part of each CDR3. D genes are given only for firm matches. Clone size, where shown, is once, few, many, or a class for clones that have expanded.

>TRBV29-1|-|-|TRBJ1-1
CSVVPSNTEAFF
TGCAGCGTTGTTCCATCGAACACTGAAGCTTTCTTT
>TRBV29-1|TRBD1|-|TRBJ2-2
CSALRPGQGDPGELFF
TGCAGCGCCCTCCGACCGGGACAGGGTGATCCCGGGGAGCTGTTTTTT
>TRBV29-1|-|-|TRBJ2-7
CSVEVGHEQYF
TGCAGCGTTGAGGTGGGGCACGAGCAGTACTTC
>TRBV5-6|-|-|TRBJ2-3
CASSLAGTTDTQYF
TGTGCCAGCAGCTTGGCCGGGACCACAGATACGCAGTATTTT
>TRBV29-1|TRBD2|-|TRBJ2-5
CSVTGGETQYF
TGCAGCGTTACGGGGGGGGAGACCCAGTACTTC
>TRBV3-1|-|-|TRBJ2-5
CASRQGSETQYF
TGTGCCAGCAGACAGGGTTCCGAGACCCAGTACTTC
>TRBV7-9|-|-|TRBJ1-5
CASSAQGPQHF
TGTGCCAGCAGCGCGCAGGGACCCCAGCATTTT
>TRBV29-1|TRBD1|-|TRBJ1-1
CSVEDWGQPYTEAFF
TGCAGCGTTGAAGATTGGGGACAGCCCTACACTGAAGCTTTCTTT
>TRBV12-3/TRBV12-4|TRBD2|-|TRBJ2-1
CASTTSGRLDEQFF
TGTGCCAGCACGACTAGCGGACGATTGGATGAGCAGTTCTTC
>TRBV18|-|-|TRBJ2-5
CASSPGRTQETQYF
TGTGCCAGCTCACCAGGACGAACCCAAGAGACCCAGTACTTC
>TRBV10-3|-|-|TRBJ2-7
CAISEQWEQYF
TGTGCCATCAGTGAGCAGTGGGAGCAGTACTTC
>TRBV30|-|once|TRBJ1-2
CAWSPDGYTF
TGTGCCTGGAGTCCAGATGGCTACACCTTC
>TRBV28|-|-|TRBJ1-5
CASSLPRVVSNQPQHF
TGTGCCAGCAGTTTACCCAGGGTTGTTAGCAATCAGCCCCAGCATTTT
>TRBV20-1|TRBD2|-|TRBJ2-3
CSARDLSGGSTDTQYF
TGCAGTGCTAGAGATCTGAGCGGGGGAAGCACAGATACGCAGTATTTT
>TRBV20-1|TRBD2|-|TRBJ2-3
CSAAPSGGSTDTQYF
TGCAGTGCCGCCCCTAGCGGGGGGAGCACAGATACGCAGTATTTT
>TRBV20-1|-|-|TRBJ2-1
CSAREGRGSSYNEQFF
TGCAGTGCTAGAGAGGGGCGGGGTAGCTCCTACAATGAGCAGTTCTTC
>TRBV6-5|-|-|TRBJ1-1
CASTDRGNTEAFF
TGTGCCAGCACCGATCGAGGGAACACTGAAGCTTTCTTT
>TRBV5-1|-|-|TRBJ2-5
CASSPTGRKDQETQYF
TGCGCCAGCAGCCCCACGGGACGGAAAGATCAAGAGACCCAGTACTTC
>TRBV20-1|TRBD1|-|TRBJ1-3
CSARGPTGVGNTIYF
TGCAGTGCTAGAGGTCCTACAGGGGTTGGAAACACCATATATTTT
>TRBV30|TRBD1|-|TRBJ1-5
CAWSQDRGGQPQHF
TGTGCCTGGAGCCAGGACAGGGGAGGACAGCCCCAGCATTTT
>TRBV15|TRBD2|-|TRBJ2-5
CATSPGGAEETQYF
TGTGCCACCAGCCCCGGGGGGGCCGAAGAGACCCAGTACTTC
>TRBV20-1|-|-|TRBJ2-7
CSARDFARGYEQYF
TGCAGTGCTAGAGATTTTGCCAGGGGATACGAGCAGTACTTC